This T cell receptor (beta chain) was profiled in a study of graft-versus-host responses after intestinal transplantation. Study context: Every one of the recipients received anti-thymocyte globulin induction and afterwards took tacrolimus and steroids for around 3 years. Study outcomes and limitations: Among recipient marrow samples, GvH clones were found; some appeared first in ileum or blood. Across patients carrying graft-donor T cell macrochimerism, allografts held high graft-versus-host to host-versus-graft clonal ratios.

As regards this clone: The antigen is unknown. Relative to the germline gene, one junction end is altered; a read error may explain this.

Germline V gene lookup returns CDR1 MNHNY and CDR2 SVGAGI (reference sequence). CDR3 length equals 15 residues. The table came from immunoSEQ multiplex PCR; TCRdb's copy has only in-frame clones and leaves some out. The repertoire includes tens of thousands of clones, roughly 90% of them detected once, and more than 0.4% sits in the top ten. The chain is built from TRBV6-6 and TRBJ1-5, with D possibly being TRBD1 (5 bases). The sample in question was unstimulated CD8+ T cells sorted from spleen or lymph node cells, obtained before intestinal transplant. This TCR was recovered from a human donor who received an intestinal transplant. The CDR3 sequence is CASSYLDSMGPTMNF. CDR3 sequence (DNA): TGTGCCAGCAGTTACTTAGATTCTATGGGGCCCACCATGAATTTT.